The text below deals with one T cell receptor (beta chain). The source of the sample is a study of shared clonotypes between healthy human individuals. Repertoires were generated with immunoSEQ multiplex PCR, while TCRdb's copy carries only in-frame clones and drops some. Here the sample spans roughly 660,000 clones, around 91% being singletons. V was clipped by 1 base and J by 5 bases, with 6 bases between them. There are 13 residues in the CDR3. The germline gives CDR1 SGHVS, CDR2 FNYEAQ. This receptor was taken from a man younger than 30 in good health. Some clones in this sample may be carry-over from other donors' samples. The specimen sequenced was memory CD8+ T cells from PBMCs. Subset noted: CD45RO+ cells pooled with CCR7-negative TemRA cells. The V and J genes are TRBV7-6 and TRBJ2-1, with unresolved D. Here the CDR3 DNA reads TGTGCCAGCAGCTTAGGCTACCACAATGAGCAGTTCTTC. This encodes CASSLGYHNEQFF.